This TCR beta chain was profiled in a study of prognosis after radiotherapy for stage I lung cancer. Whole-study context: Every lung cancer patient of the non-small cell type was deemed medically inoperable.

Amplicons of TCR beta CDR3 were generated from genomic DNA by two-round multiplex PCR. Amplification in first-round PCR relied on primers specific to each TRBV and TRBJ gene. TCRdb ran MiXCR on the multiplex PCR reads and lists one entry per CDR3 protein. This sample has roughly 23,000 distinct CDR3 sequences, with roughly 44% found just once. This clonotype showed up many times. Germline V gene lookup returns CDR1 LGHDT and CDR2 YNNKEL (reference sequence). V shed 4 bases and J shed 3 bases, with 16 bases lying between them. This CDR3 contains 16 residues. The chain has TRBV3-1 and TRBJ2-1, with TRBD2 as a possible D gene (6 bases). The specimen comprised PBMCs, sampled before or after stereotactic body radiation therapy (not recorded which). The receptor's source is a donor at least 50 years old with non-small cell lung cancer. CDR3 DNA sequence: TGTGCCAGCAGCCCTGCTACGGGACTCATCTACAATGAGCAGTTCTTC. Protein sequence: CASSPATGLIYNEQFF.